This is a list of T cell receptor beta chains from one sample in a study of CD8 T cells in ankylosing spondylitis. TCRdb used MiXCR to reprocess the 5' RACE reads, holding one entry per CDR3 protein. The table lists roughly 700,000 distinct CDR3 sequences, roughly 19% of them singletons, with about 20% in the top ten. Specimen: blood, either unsorted or a sorted T cell fraction (not recorded which). The receptors were gathered from a male donor with ankylosing spondylitis. CDR3s include the opening cysteine and the closing phenylalanine or tryptophan. A D gene is named only where the DNA matches it firmly. Size values are once, few and many counts, or a class for expanded clones, and some rows have none.

V	J	D	size	length	DNA	CDR3
TRBV29-1	TRBJ1-2	.	.	13	TGCAGCGTTGAAGGGGGGGTCCGGGGCGTCTACACCTTC	CSVEGGVRGVYTF
TRBV12-3/TRBV12-4	TRBJ2-7	TRBD1	.	15	TGTGCCAGCAGTGATGCCGGGACAGGGACCTACGAGCAGTACTTC	CASSDAGTGTYEQYF
TRBV7-9	TRBJ2-1	.	.	14	TGTGCCAGCAGCTTAATTCCGGGAGACAATGAGCAGTTCTTC	CASSLIPGDNEQFF
TRBV7-3	TRBJ1-1	.	few	13	TGTGCCAGCAGCTTATCAGAAGGGACTGAAGCTTTCTTT	CASSLSEGTEAFF
TRBV6-5	TRBJ2-1	TRBD2	few	14	TGTGCCAGCGTTGCGCGGGGGGGCCGCAATGAGCAGTTCTTC	CASVARGGRNEQFF
TRBV5-1	TRBJ2-6	.	few	15	TGCGCCAGCAGCTTGGGAGGGGTTGGGGCCAACGTCCTGACTTTC	CASSLGGVGANVLTF
TRBV29-1	TRBJ1-1	.	.	13	TGCAGCGTTGAAGGTAGGGGAGGGACTGAAGCTTTCTTT	CSVEGRGGTEAFF
TRBV7-6	TRBJ2-3	TRBD1	.	15	TGTGCCAGCAGCCCCGTGGACAGGGGTACAGATACGCAGTATTTT	CASSPVDRGTDTQYF
TRBV5-1	TRBJ2-5	.	many	14	TGCGCCAGCAGCTTGGGTCGGGGGCAAGAGACCCAGTACTTC	CASSLGRGQETQYF
TRBV3-1	TRBJ1-1	.	few	16	TGTGCCAGCAGCCATTCGACCGGGACGGCGAACACTGAAGCTTTCTTT	CASSHSTGTANTEAFF
TRBV20-1	TRBJ2-7	.	few	14	TGCAGTGCTAACCCCTTGACAGGCCCCTACGAGCAGTACTTC	CSANPLTGPYEQYF
TRBV4-3	TRBJ2-3	.	few	17	TGCGCCAGCAGCCAAGATAGGGAGGCAGGGGGCACAGATACGCAGTATTTT	CASSQDREAGGTDTQYF
TRBV7-2	TRBJ2-1	TRBD2	.	17	TGTGCCAGCAGCTTAGTCGGGACTAGCGGGAGGTACAATGAGCAGTTCTTC	CASSLVGTSGRYNEQFF
TRBV21-1	TRBJ2-7	.	few	14	TGTGCCAGCAGCGTCCCAGGGGGCTCAGACGAGCAGTACTTC	CASSVPGGSDEQYF
TRBV27	TRBJ2-7	.	.	16	TGTGCCAGCAGTTTATCTGCTCAAACGGGGCACTACGAGCAGTACTTC	CASSLSAQTGHYEQYF
TRBV6-1	TRBJ1-2	.	many	17	TGTGCCAGCACCTCACGGCGGGGCAGGGAGATGAACTATGGCTACACCTTC	CASTSRRGREMNYGYTF
TRBV9	TRBJ2-2	.	few	16	TGTGCCAGCAGCGAACCAGGGCCCCGGAGAGGCGGGGAGCTGTTTTTT	CASSEPGPRRGGELFF
TRBV5-1	TRBJ2-1	TRBD2	few	14	TGCGCCAGCGGGGTTAGCGGGAACTACAATGAGCAGTTCTTC	CASGVSGNYNEQFF
TRBV4-2	TRBJ2-3	TRBD1	few	18	TGTGCCAGCAGCCCAACCACCCCGGGGACAGCCTTCACAGATACGCAGTATTTT	CASSPTTPGTAFTDTQYF
TRBV7-9	TRBJ2-7	.	.	12	TGTGCCAGCAGCTACGGGGCCTACAAGCAGTACTTC	CASSYGAYKQYF
TRBV6-2/TRBV6-3	TRBJ1-1	.	few	16	TGTGCCAGCAGTTACTCTTCCGCCTGGGGGTTCGCTGAAGCTTTCTTT	CASSYSSAWGFAEAFF
TRBV20-1	TRBJ2-7	TRBD1	many	14	TGCAGTGCTAGGGGGGACAGGGAGAACTACGAGCAGTACTTC	CSARGDRENYEQYF
TRBV5-1	TRBJ2-7	.	few	13	TGCGCCAGCAGCTCTCCAGGAACCTACGAGCAGTACTTC	CASSSPGTYEQYF
TRBV4-1	TRBJ2-1	TRBD2	.	15	TGCGCCAGCAGCCACCTTGCGGGGGGGAGAAATGAGCAGTTCTTC	CASSHLAGGRNEQFF
TRBV7-2	TRBJ2-3	.	few	16	TGTGCCAGCAGGTCCTTCGGTGGGGATCGCACAGATACGCAGTATTTT	CASRSFGGDRTDTQYF
TRBV20-1	TRBJ1-2	.	many	10	TGCAGTGCTCAAAGGTTACAGGCCACCTTC	CSAQRLQATF
TRBV7-8	TRBJ1-3	.	once	17	TGTGCCAGCAGCCTAGGTGCACACATGAGCTCTGGAAACACCATATATTTT	CASSLGAHMSSGNTIYF
TRBV7-2	TRBJ2-4	.	few	14	TGTGCCAGCAGCTCCGAACCTGAGGAAAACATTCAGTACTTC	CASSSEPEENIQYF
TRBV12-3/TRBV12-4	TRBJ1-5	.	few	14	TGTGCCAGCAATTTAGGGGCTGGCAATCAGCCCCAGCATTTT	CASNLGAGNQPQHF
TRBV29-1	TRBJ1-1	.	many	11	TGCAGCGTCCAGGGTAACACTGAAGCTTTCTTT	CSVQGNTEAFF
TRBV28	TRBJ1-3	TRBD1	once	15	TGTGCCAGCAGTGCCTACAGGGGATTGGGGGACACCATATATTTT	CASSAYRGLGDTIYF
TRBV5-1	TRBJ2-7	.	many	13	TGCGCCAGCAGCTTCACGAGCTCCTACGAGCAGTACTTC	CASSFTSSYEQYF
TRBV20-1	TRBJ1-6	TRBD1	few	16	TGCAGTGCCTCCCGCCTGGACAGGGGAACGGATTCACCCCTCCACTTT	CSASRLDRGTDSPLHF
TRBV7-2	TRBJ2-1	.	.	12	TGTGCCAGCAGCTTGAGAGCGAATGAGCAGTTCTTC	CASSLRANEQFF
TRBV20-1	TRBJ2-5	.	.	15	TGCAGTCGGGCGGGGGCCAGGGGGCAACGAGAGACCCAGTACTTC	CSRAGARGQRETQYF
TRBV12-3/TRBV12-4	TRBJ1-4	TRBD1	few	14	TGTGCCAGCAGTTTTGACAGGGGGAAGGAAAAACTGTTTTTT	CASSFDRGKEKLFF
TRBV7-8	TRBJ2-1	.	.	16	TGTGCCAGCAGCCCTGGGGGGGGGCGGCTGTACAATGAGCAGTTCTTC	CASSPGGGRLYNEQFF
TRBV3-1	TRBJ2-1	.	many	18	TGTGCCAGCAGCCAAGCGGGAGCGAGGCGTAGCTCCTACAATGAGCAGTTCTTC	CASSQAGARRSSYNEQFF
TRBV24-1	TRBJ2-2	TRBD1	.	15	TGTGCCACCAGTGACACGGGACAGTCCACCGGGGAGCTGTTTTTT	CATSDTGQSTGELFF
TRBV7-8	TRBJ2-3	.	few	13	TGTGCCAGCAGCCAATATCCCGCAGATACGCAGTATTTT	CASSQYPADTQYF
TRBV7-2	TRBJ2-4	.	many	14	TGTGCCAGCAGCCGACGGCAGGGTAGAGACATTCAGTACTTC	CASSRRQGRDIQYF